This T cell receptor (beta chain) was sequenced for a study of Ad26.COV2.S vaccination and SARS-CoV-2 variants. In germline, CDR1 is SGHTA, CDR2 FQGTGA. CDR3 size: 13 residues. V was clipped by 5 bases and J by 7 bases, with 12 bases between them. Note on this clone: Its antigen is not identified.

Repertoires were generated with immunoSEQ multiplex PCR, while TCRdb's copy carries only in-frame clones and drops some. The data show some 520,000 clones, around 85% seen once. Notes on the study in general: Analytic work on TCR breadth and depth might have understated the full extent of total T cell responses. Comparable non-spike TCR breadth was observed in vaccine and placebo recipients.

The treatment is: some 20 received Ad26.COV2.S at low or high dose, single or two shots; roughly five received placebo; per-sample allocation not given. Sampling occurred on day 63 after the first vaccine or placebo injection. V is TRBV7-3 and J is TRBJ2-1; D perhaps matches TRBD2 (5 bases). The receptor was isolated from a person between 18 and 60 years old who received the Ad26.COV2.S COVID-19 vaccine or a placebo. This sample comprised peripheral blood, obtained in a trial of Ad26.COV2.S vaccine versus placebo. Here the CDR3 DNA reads TGTGCCAGCAGCGCTCAGACTACGAATGAGCAGTTCTTC. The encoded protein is CASSAQTTNEQFF.